This T cell receptor (beta chain) appears in the sequencing data of a study of CD8 T cells in ankylosing spondylitis. Trimming pared 4 bases from V and 2 bases from J, leaving 12 bases between. CDR3 size: 14 residues. Germline CDR1 reads SGHRS; CDR2 reads YFSETQ. Construction of TCR beta libraries was performed using quantitative 5'-RACE with molecular barcodes. One entry per CDR3 protein results from TCRdb running MiXCR on the 5' RACE reads. The sample consists of tens of thousands of distinct CDR3 sequences, less than 20% of them appearing once. Findings and caveats of the study: Certain motif variants had earlier appeared in reactive arthritis synovial fluid and blood. Characteristic of ankylosing spondylitis blood, it appeared, was a TCR beta motif comprising roughly 8 highly homologous variants. In ankylosing spondylitis patients, matched synovial fluid reportedly showed significant enrichment of disease-linked clones.

This clonotype was counted ten times or more. What it binds is not known. The chain uses TRBV5-1 and TRBJ1-1; D ambiguous. The TCR sequence derives from a male donor with ankylosing spondylitis or in good health (not recorded which). The sequenced sample was blood. DNA of the CDR3: TGCGCCAGCAGCCAGAACACGGGAAACACTGAAGCTTTCTTT. Its protein product is CASSQNTGNTEAFF.